This T cell receptor (beta chain) was identified in a study of shared clonotypes between healthy human individuals. The table came from immunoSEQ multiplex PCR; TCRdb's copy has only in-frame clones and leaves some out. The table has some 2.3 million clones, 93% seen once. The CDR3 consists of 15 residues. The ends lost 8 bases at V and 4 bases at J; junction bases unmatched: 13. Germline assignment: CDR1 SQVTM and CDR2 ANQGSEA. The sequenced sample consisted of naive CD4+ T cells from PBMCs. The subset here: CD45RA+ positively selected. The receptor was isolated from a man aged 18 to 29 in good health. Some clones in this sample may be carry-over from other donors' samples. The chain couples TRBV29-1 to TRBJ1-3; TRBD1 matches at 8 bases. The CDR3 nucleotides are TGCAGCCCATGGTGGACAGGGAATACGGGAAACACCATATATTTT. Its translation: CSPWWTGNTGNTIYF.